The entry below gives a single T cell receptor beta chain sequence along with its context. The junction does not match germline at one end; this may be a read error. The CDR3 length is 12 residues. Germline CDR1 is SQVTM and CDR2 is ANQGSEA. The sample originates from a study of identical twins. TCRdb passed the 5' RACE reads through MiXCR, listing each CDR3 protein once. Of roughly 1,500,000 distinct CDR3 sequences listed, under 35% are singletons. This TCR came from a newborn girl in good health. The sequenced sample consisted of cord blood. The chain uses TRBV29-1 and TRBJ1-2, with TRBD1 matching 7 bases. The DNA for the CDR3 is TGCAGCGTCGTAGGGGGCCCCTATGGCCACACCTTC. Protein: CSVVGGPYGHTF.